This passage covers 6 T cell receptor beta chains from one sample sequenced in a study of T cell responses to AZD1222 COVID-19 vaccine. Here immunoSEQ multiplex PCR was the method, and the copy in TCRdb shows in-frame clones only, minus some. This table has 130,000 to 150,000 clones, roughly 89% appearing once. The sample was peripheral blood, taken on day 0 of AZD1222 vaccination. The receptors derive from an adult in good health.

This chain joins TRBV9 and TRBJ2-3; tentative D call: TRBD2 (5 bases). CDR1 is SGDLS, CDR2 YYNGEE, per germline. CDR3 length equals 14 residues. The V gene lost 0 bases and the J gene lost 6 bases, with 11 bases spanning the gap. CDR3 sequence (DNA): TGTGCCAGCAGCGTAGAACTAGTTGCGGATACGCAGTATTTT. It codes for CASSVELVADTQYF.

The chain joins TRBV19 to TRBJ1-2; 7 nucleotides match TRBD1. This CDR3 has 13 amino acids. Trimming cost V 8 bases and J 3 bases; bases outside gene matches: 6. Germline V CDR1 and CDR2: LNHDA, SQIVND (reference sequence). The CDR3 spells CASLPQGDYGYTF. The CDR3, as DNA: TGTGCCAGTCTTCCCCAGGGGGACTATGGCTACACCTTC.

The chain joins TRBV28 to TRBJ2-3; D gene unclear. Germline CDR1 is MDHEN and CDR2 is SYDVKM. The CDR3 spans 14 residues. The V end was cut by 3 bases, the J end by 3 bases, with 10 bases between. CDR3 nucleotide sequence: TGTGCCAGCAGTTTCTTGGTGGGAACAGATACGCAGTATTTT. This gives the protein CASSFLVGTDTQYF.

The CDR3: CASSFGGFGYTF. In nucleotides, the CDR3 is TGTGCCAGCAGTTTCGGGGGGTTCGGCTACACCTTC. The V gene is TRBV28, the J gene TRBJ1-2; D is possibly TRBD1 (5 bases). CDR1 is MDHEN and CDR2 is SYDVKM in the germline V gene. The CDR3 length is 12 residues. V lost 3 bases and J 8 bases, leaving 10 bases between the germline ends.

The CDR3 region is CASSLTGDRVEPNSPLHF. The CDR3 DNA is TGCGCCAGCAGCTTGACAGGAGATAGGGTGGAACCAAATTCACCCCTCCACTTT. This chain joins TRBV5-1 and TRBJ1-6; D might be TRBD1 (5 bases). Germline V CDR1 and CDR2: SGHRS, YFSETQ. V gave up 1 base and J gave up 7 bases, with 21 bases separating them. The CDR3 is 18 amino acids.

The chain combines TRBV5-1 with TRBJ1-1; unclear D gene. V shed 2 bases and J shed 7 bases, with 12 bases lying between them. The germline CDR1 and CDR2 sequences are SGHRS and YFSETQ. The CDR3 loop spans 13 amino acids. The CDR3 DNA reads as TGCGCCAGCAGCTTCGAGGGAAGTATTGAAGCTTTCTTT. Translated: CASSFEGSIEAFF.